The rows below give T cell receptor beta chains drawn from one sample of a study of post-analysis software for immune sequencing data. TCRdb reprocessed the PCR reads with MiXCR, giving one entry per CDR3 protein. The table has about 540,000 distinct CDR3 sequences, around 36% seen once. Input material: blood. These receptors originate from a girl aged 2-17 years with multiple sclerosis. Both conserved end residues are part of each CDR3. Each record gives: D gene, clone size, V gene, J gene, CDR3 DNA, CDR3 protein. The D gene is left open where the match is weak. The listing skips clone size in some rows; elsewhere it reads once, few, many or a size class.

>TRBD1|NA|TRBV6-1|TRBJ2-7
TGTGCCAGCAGAAGCGAGACAGGGGGCGAAGGAAGTATTTACGAGCAGTACTTC
CASRSETGGEGSIYEQYF
>NA|few|TRBV6-5|TRBJ1-2
TGTGCCAGCAGTTACATAACCGGCAGGGGCGACTATGGCTACACCTTC
CASSYITGRGDYGYTF
>TRBD1|few|TRBV5-1|TRBJ2-4
TGCGCCAGCAGCTTGGAGACAGGGCTAGCCAAAAACATTCAGTACTTC
CASSLETGLAKNIQYF
>TRBD1|NA|TRBV29-1|TRBJ1-5
TGCAGCGTTGCGGACAGGGGAGGAATTCAGCCCCAGCATTTT
CSVADRGGIQPQHF
>NA|NA|TRBV6-1|TRBJ1-1
TGTGCCAGCAGTGAGGGTTTCACTGAAGCTTTCTTT
CASSEGFTEAFF
>NA|NA|TRBV29-1|TRBJ1-1
TGCAGCGTTGCTTCTGGCGGAGAAGGCACTGAAGCTTTCTTT
CSVASGGEGTEAFF
>NA|few|TRBV20-1|TRBJ2-7
TGCAGTGCTAGTGGGGAGCACCAGGGGAGGTACTACGAGCAGTACTTC
CSASGEHQGRYYEQYF
>NA|once|TRBV6-6|TRBJ1-1
TGTGCCAGCAGGCCCGTGATAGGGTTGGAGAACACTGAAGCTTTCTTT
CASRPVIGLENTEAFF
>NA|NA|TRBV10-3|TRBJ2-3
TGTGCCATCAGTGAGAGGCCCACTAGCACAGATACGCAGTATTTT
CAISERPTSTDTQYF
>TRBD2|NA|TRBV20-1|TRBJ2-5
TGCAGTGCTGGAGGGACTATGATCGAGACCCAGTACTTC
CSAGGTMIETQYF
>NA|many|TRBV10-2|TRBJ2-3
TGCGCCAGCTGGAGCACAGATACGCAGTATTTT
CASWSTDTQYF
>TRBD1|NA|TRBV6-5|TRBJ1-1
TGTGCCAGCAGCTCCCACCCGGGACAGGGGAACACTGAAGCTTTCTTT
CASSSHPGQGNTEAFF
>NA|NA|TRBV5-1|TRBJ1-5
TGCGCCAGCAGCTCTGGGGAACACGAGCAGCCCCAGCATTTT
CASSSGEHEQPQHF
>TRBD2|NA|TRBV20-1|TRBJ2-5
TGCAGTGCTAGAGCTCGGACTAGCGGGCAAGAGACCCAGTACTTC
CSARARTSGQETQYF
>NA|NA|TRBV7-2|TRBJ2-3
TGTGCCAGCAGCTTAGTTCGGGCGGGGTCAGATACGCAGTATTTT
CASSLVRAGSDTQYF
>NA|NA|TRBV10-3|TRBJ1-4
TGTGCCATCAGTGCCGGACGGGAGAATGAAAAACTGTTTTTT
CAISAGRENEKLFF
>NA|NA|TRBV29-1|TRBJ1-1
TGCAGCGTTGATAGGGTGGCAGGGAGGGGCGCTGAAGCTTTCTTT
CSVDRVAGRGAEAFF
>TRBD1|once|TRBV5-1|TRBJ1-5
TGCGCCAGCAGAGAAGAGGGGGCCAACAATCAGCCCCAGCATTTT
CASREEGANNQPQHF
>NA|NA|TRBV6-5|TRBJ2-1
TGTGCCAGCAGGGGATCCGGGACATCCTACAATGAGCAGTTCTTC
CASRGSGTSYNEQFF
>TRBD1|NA|TRBV3-1|TRBJ2-7
TGTGCCAGCAGCCAAGAAGGGCAGGGGGCGTTCCGCTGCGAGCAGTACTTC
CASSQEGQGAFRCEQYF
>TRBD1|once|TRBV29-1|TRBJ2-3
TGCAGCGTTGAGTTCCCCGGACAGGTTGGGGGTACGCAGTATTTT
CSVEFPGQVGGTQYF
>NA|few|TRBV21-1|TRBJ2-1
TGTGCCACCCCGGGACAGGGGGCCCGGATGAGGGTCGATGAGCAGTTCTTC
CATPGQGARMRVDEQFF
>NA|NA|TRBV2|TRBJ2-2
TGTGCCAGCAACAGGATGGCCCTGAACACCGGGGAGCTGTTTTTT
CASNRMALNTGELFF
>NA|few|TRBV5-1|TRBJ2-5
TGCGCCAGCAGCTTGGTGGAGGGCCAGGGGCAGTACTTC
CASSLVEGQGQYF
>NA|few|TRBV20-1|TRBJ2-7
TGCAGTGCTAGAGACCTTTGGGACCGGGCGGACGAGCAGTACTTC
CSARDLWDRADEQYF
>NA|NA|TRBV6-5|TRBJ1-2
TGTGCCAGCAGTTACTACGGGGGGTCGGGAGCTAACTATGGCTACACCTTC
CASSYYGGSGANYGYTF
>NA|few|TRBV5-1|TRBJ1-1
TGCGCCAGCAGGGAGGACACCCTGAACACTGAAGCTTTCTTT
CASREDTLNTEAFF
>TRBD2|NA|TRBV4-1|TRBJ2-1
TGCGCCAGCAGCGAGTTTGCGGGGGGGTGCAATGAGCAGTTCTTC
CASSEFAGGCNEQFF
>NA|NA|TRBV5-5|TRBJ1-1
TGTGCCAGCAGCTTGGCCTCAGGGAACACTGAAGCTTTCTTT
CASSLASGNTEAFF
>TRBD2|few|TRBV20-1|TRBJ2-3
TGCAGTGCTAGATCCCCCGGGACTAGGGGTATACAGTATTTT
CSARSPGTRGIQYF
>NA|NA|TRBV5-4|TRBJ2-7
TGTGCCAGCAGCTTACCGGGACTCGAAGCCTACGAGCAGTACTTC
CASSLPGLEAYEQYF
>NA|few|TRBV6-1|TRBJ1-1
TGTGCCAGCAGTGCGACCTCGACGTATGTGAACACTGAAGCTTTCTTT
CASSATSTYVNTEAFF
>NA|NA|TRBV29-1|TRBJ1-1
TGCAGCGTTGATCGAGGACAGAACAAAGAAGCTTTCTTT
CSVDRGQNKEAFF
>NA|few|TRBV5-1|TRBJ2-5
TGCGCCAGCAGCTTCCACTCCCTTGCCGAAGAGACCCAGTACTTC
CASSFHSLAEETQYF
>NA|NA|TRBV28|TRBJ2-3
TGTGCCAGCAGTTTATTGCCCGGGGCTCAAGTTACAGATACGCAGTATTTT
CASSLLPGAQVTDTQYF
>NA|NA|TRBV3-1|TRBJ2-3
TGTGCCAGCAGCCAAGGACTACCTACTAGCACAGATACGCAGTATTTT
CASSQGLPTSTDTQYF
>NA|NA|TRBV27|TRBJ2-1
TGTGCCAGCAGTTTATACCACAGGGTCTCCTACAATGAGCAGTTCTTC
CASSLYHRVSYNEQFF
>TRBD2|few|TRBV7-2|TRBJ2-7
TGTGCCAGCACCATATCTAGCGGGGGGGTTGAGCAGTACTTC
CASTISSGGVEQYF
>NA|few|TRBV4-2|TRBJ1-2
TGTGCCAGCAGCCAAGATCGCAACCTCTATGGCTACACCTTC
CASSQDRNLYGYTF
>NA|few|TRBV12-3/TRBV12-4|TRBJ1-2
TGTGCCAGCAGTTCCTCGAAGAGAGATGGCTACACCTTC
CASSSSKRDGYTF
>NA|NA|TRBV7-3|TRBJ2-3
TGTGCCAGCAGCTCCCATCACCTCCGGGACAAGCCCACAGATACGCAGTATTTT
CASSSHHLRDKPTDTQYF
>TRBD1|many|TRBV11-1|TRBJ2-4
TGTGCCAGCACCCTGGGACAGGGAGGGGGCATTCAGTACTTC
CASTLGQGGGIQYF
>NA|NA|TRBV19|TRBJ2-1
TGTGCCAGTAGTATAGGTGGAGGGAAGTATGAGCAGTTCTTC
CASSIGGGKYEQFF
>NA|NA|TRBV20-1|TRBJ2-3
TGCAGTGCTAGAGATTCCGGGGTGTACACAGATACGCAGTATTTT
CSARDSGVYTDTQYF
>NA|NA|TRBV9|TRBJ2-7
TGTGCCAGCAGCGTAGGGCTAAGGGGGCGGGGGCACAATGGGCAGTACTTC
CASSVGLRGRGHNGQYF
>TRBD2|NA|TRBV6-1|TRBJ2-7
TGTGCCAGCAGGGAACGAGCGGGGGGACAATACGAGCAGTACTTC
CASRERAGGQYEQYF
>NA|few|TRBV6-5|TRBJ2-1
TGTGCCAGCAGACCCCCCCTAGCAAACTACAATGAGCAGTTCTTC
CASRPPLANYNEQFF
>TRBD2|NA|TRBV3-1|TRBJ2-7
TGTGCCAGCAGCATGCTAGCGGGACCCTACGAGCAGTACTTC
CASSMLAGPYEQYF
>TRBD2|once|TRBV5-6|TRBJ2-3
TGTGCCAGCAGCTTGGAGGTAGCGGGATGCACAGATACGCAGTATTTT
CASSLEVAGCTDTQYF
>NA|few|TRBV20-1|TRBJ2-1
TGCAGTGCTAGAGTAGCCCCCGAGCAGTTCTTC
CSARVAPEQFF
>NA|NA|TRBV6-2/TRBV6-3|TRBJ2-5
TGTGCCAGCTCGGGGCATCGCCAAGAGACCCAGTACTTC
CASSGHRQETQYF
>NA|few|TRBV5-5|TRBJ1-1
TGTGCCAGCAGCCCGGACGGGACTGAAGCTTTCTTT
CASSPDGTEAFF
>NA|NA|TRBV12-3/TRBV12-4|TRBJ2-3
TGTGCCAGCAGTTTAAGGTCTGCAGGGTTCACAGATACGCAGTATTTT
CASSLRSAGFTDTQYF
>NA|NA|TRBV11-1|TRBJ1-1
TGTGCCAGCAGCCCACAGATCGGGACCATGAACACTGAAGCTTTCTTT
CASSPQIGTMNTEAFF
>NA|NA|TRBV11-2|TRBJ1-5
TGTGCCAGCAGCTACACAGAGAATCAGCCCCAGCATTTT
CASSYTENQPQHF
>TRBD2|NA|TRBV25-1|TRBJ2-7
TGTGCCAGCAGTTATACCGGGACTAGCGGGGGGGTGTACGAGCAGTACTTC
CASSYTGTSGGVYEQYF
>NA|NA|TRBV15|TRBJ2-5
TGTGCCACCAGCAGAGATGGGGTTGGGGGCGAGACCCAGTACTTC
CATSRDGVGGETQYF